This passage covers 8 T cell receptor beta chains from one sample sequenced in a study of cytotoxic CD8 clonotypes in ibrutinib-treated CLL. Some clones are missing from TCRdb's copy, which holds only in-frame ones; the method was immunoSEQ multiplex PCR. The data hold 29,000 or so clones, with roughly three quarters observed a single time. Sequenced here: PBMCs, sampled after 36 months of ibrutinib treatment. The receptors were sampled from a human donor with chronic lymphocytic leukemia.

This clone was seen only a few times. The chain carries TRBV19 and TRBJ2-4, with D uncertain. Between the trimmed V and J ends, which lost 3 bases and 0 bases, there was a span of 9 bases. CDR1 and CDR2 (germline): LNHDA, SQIVND (reference sequence). CDR3 length: 15 amino acids. CDR3 bases: TGTGCCAGTAGTATCGGAAATGGAGCCAAAAACATTCAGTACTTC. Translation gives CASSIGNGAKNIQYF.

V usage is TRBV7-9 and J usage is TRBJ1-1; D not certain. The germline gives CDR1 SEHNR, CDR2 FQNEAQ (reference sequence). Trimming shortened V by 5 bases and J by 0 bases, and 13 bases separated the two germline ends. This CDR3 has 15 residues. The CDR3 spells CASSPLVKVNTEAFF. CDR3 nucleotides: TGTGCCAGCAGCCCCCTCGTGAAGGTGAACACTGAAGCTTTCTTT.

The chain couples TRBV7-2 to TRBJ1-5; 9 bases are shared with TRBD1. Germline V gene data show CDR1 as SGHTA and CDR2 as FQGNSA. The trim removed 5 bases at V and 5 bases at J, leaving 4 bases unmatched. This CDR3 has 14 amino acids. CDR3 sequence: CASSENRGHQPQHF. As DNA, the CDR3 is TGTGCCAGCAGCGAAAACAGGGGGCATCAGCCCCAGCATTTT.

The chain joins TRBV11-2 to TRBJ1-5; TRBD1 is a possible D gene (5 bases). The CDR3 totals 15 residues. The V end lost 5 bases, the J end lost 4 bases, and 15 bases lay between the germline ends. Germline V lookup: CDR1 SGHAT, CDR2 FQNNGV. The CDR3 loop is CASSGGRGWNQPQHF. CDR3 nucleotides: TGTGCCAGCAGCGGAGGGAGGGGATGGAATCAGCCCCAGCATTTT.

This chain connects TRBV7-8 to TRBJ1-2; TRBD1 might be the D (5 bases). V gave up 3 bases and J gave up 2 bases, with 7 bases separating them. Germline V lookup: CDR1 SGHVS, CDR2 FQNEAQ. The CDR3 covers 13 residues. CDR3 in amino acids: CASSFRDNYGYTF. The CDR3 region has the DNA TGTGCCAGCAGCTTCCGGGACAACTATGGCTACACCTTC.

This clone appeared once. The chain combines TRBV5-6 with TRBJ2-7; no clear D gene. The CDR3 extends over 15 amino acids. Germline CDR1 and CDR2: SGHDT and YYEEEE. Trimming stripped 0 bases from V and 3 bases from J, with 13 bases between. CDR3 residues: CASSLDPRSFYEQYF. CDR3 bases: TGTGCCAGCAGCTTGGATCCTCGTAGCTTCTACGAGCAGTACTTC.

The table lists this clone with a count of one. V is TRBV4-3 and J is TRBJ2-7, with no clear D. Germline CDR1 and CDR2: LGHNA and YSLEER. CDR3 size: 14 residues. The ends were cut back, 1 base at V and 0 bases at J, with 7 bases in the middle. The CDR3 sequence: CASSQGIFSYEQYF. CDR3 DNA sequence: TGCGCCAGCAGCCAAGGGATCTTCTCCTACGAGCAGTACTTC.

This chain connects TRBV7-9 to TRBJ1-1, with D perhaps TRBD1 (5 bases). Trimming removed 4 bases at V and 3 bases at J, with 15 bases between. The CDR3 contains 15 residues. Germline CDR1 reads SEHNR; CDR2 reads FQNEAQ (reference sequence). In DNA form, the CDR3 reads TGTGCCAGCAGCTCTCGACGGGACTGGGACACTGAAGCTTTCTTT. It specifies CASSSRRDWDTEAFF.